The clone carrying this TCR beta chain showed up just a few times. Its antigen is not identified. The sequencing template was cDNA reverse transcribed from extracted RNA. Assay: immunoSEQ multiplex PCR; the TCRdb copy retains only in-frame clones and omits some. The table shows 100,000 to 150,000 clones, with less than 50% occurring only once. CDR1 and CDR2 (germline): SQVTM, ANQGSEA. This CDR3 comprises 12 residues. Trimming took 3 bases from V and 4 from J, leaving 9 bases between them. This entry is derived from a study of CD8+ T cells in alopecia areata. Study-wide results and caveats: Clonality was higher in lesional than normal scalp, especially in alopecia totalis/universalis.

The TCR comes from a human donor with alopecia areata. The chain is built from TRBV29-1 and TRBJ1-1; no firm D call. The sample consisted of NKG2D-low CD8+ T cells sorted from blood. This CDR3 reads CSVEVSGTEAFF. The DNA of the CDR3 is TGCAGCGTTGAGGTGTCCGGCACTGAAGCTTTCTTT. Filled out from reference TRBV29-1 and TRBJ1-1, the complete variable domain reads SAVISQKPSRDICQRGTSLTIQCQVDSQVTMMFWYRQQPGQSLTLIATANQGSEATYESGFVIDKFPISRPNLTFSTLTVSNMSPEDSSIYLCSVEVSGTEAFFGQGTRLTVV.